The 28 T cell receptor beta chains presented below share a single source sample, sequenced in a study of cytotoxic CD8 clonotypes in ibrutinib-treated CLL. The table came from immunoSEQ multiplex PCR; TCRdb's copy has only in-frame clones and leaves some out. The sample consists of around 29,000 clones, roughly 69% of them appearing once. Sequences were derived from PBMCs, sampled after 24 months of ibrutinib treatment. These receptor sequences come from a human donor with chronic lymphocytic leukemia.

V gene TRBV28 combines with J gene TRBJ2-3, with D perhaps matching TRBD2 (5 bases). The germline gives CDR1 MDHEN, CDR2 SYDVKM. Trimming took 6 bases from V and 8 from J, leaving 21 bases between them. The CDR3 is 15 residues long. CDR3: CASSPTRSSFVTQYF. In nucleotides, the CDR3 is TGTGCCAGCAGCCCAACTAGATCCTCCTTTGTTACGCAGTATTTT.

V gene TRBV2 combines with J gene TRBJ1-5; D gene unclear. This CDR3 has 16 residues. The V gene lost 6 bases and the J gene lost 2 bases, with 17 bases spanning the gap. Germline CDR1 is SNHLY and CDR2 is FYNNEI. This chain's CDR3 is CASSQEDPGGNQPQHF. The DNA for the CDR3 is TGTGCCAGCAGCCAGGAGGACCCGGGCGGCAATCAGCCCCAGCATTTT.

The CDR3 DNA reads as TGCGCCAGCAGCGTGGGGCTACTTTTGGGCAATGAGCAGTTCTTC. Its translation is CASSVGLLLGNEQFF. J is TRBJ2-1 and V is TRBV5-1; D is perhaps TRBD1 (5 bases). This CDR3 has 15 residues. V lost 4 bases and J lost 6, with 17 bases in between. Germline values: CDR1 SGHRS, CDR2 YFSETQ.

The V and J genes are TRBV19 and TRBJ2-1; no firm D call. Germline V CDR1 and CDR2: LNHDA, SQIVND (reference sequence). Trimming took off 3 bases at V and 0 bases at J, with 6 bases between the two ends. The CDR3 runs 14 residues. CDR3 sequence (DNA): TGTGCCAGTAGTATTTCAACCTCCTACAATGAGCAGTTCTTC. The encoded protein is CASSISTSYNEQFF.

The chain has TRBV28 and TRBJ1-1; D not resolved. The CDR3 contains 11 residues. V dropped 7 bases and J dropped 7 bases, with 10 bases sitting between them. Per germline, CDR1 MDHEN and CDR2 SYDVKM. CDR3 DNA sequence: TGTGCCAGCAAGACCGGAGGTGAAGCTTTCTTT. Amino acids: CASKTGGEAFF.

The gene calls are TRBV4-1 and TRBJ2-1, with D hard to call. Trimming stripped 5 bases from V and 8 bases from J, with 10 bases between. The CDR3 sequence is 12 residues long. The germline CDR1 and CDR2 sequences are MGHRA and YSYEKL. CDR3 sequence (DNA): TGCGCCAGCAGCTTCAAGGTGGATGAGCAGTTCTTC. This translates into CASSFKVDEQFF.

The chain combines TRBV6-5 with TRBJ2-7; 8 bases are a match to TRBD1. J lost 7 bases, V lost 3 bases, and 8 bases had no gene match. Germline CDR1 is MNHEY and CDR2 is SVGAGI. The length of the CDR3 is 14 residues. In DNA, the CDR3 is TGTGCCAGCAGTTATCTCCAGGGGGCTGGAGAGCAGTACTTC. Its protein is CASSYLQGAGEQYF.

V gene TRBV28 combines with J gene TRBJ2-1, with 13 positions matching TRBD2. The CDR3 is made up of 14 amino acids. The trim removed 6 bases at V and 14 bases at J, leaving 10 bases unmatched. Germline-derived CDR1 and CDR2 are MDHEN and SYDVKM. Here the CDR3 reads CASRTTGLAGEKFF. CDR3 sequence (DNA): TGTGCCAGCAGAACAACAGGACTAGCGGGGGAAAAGTTCTTC.

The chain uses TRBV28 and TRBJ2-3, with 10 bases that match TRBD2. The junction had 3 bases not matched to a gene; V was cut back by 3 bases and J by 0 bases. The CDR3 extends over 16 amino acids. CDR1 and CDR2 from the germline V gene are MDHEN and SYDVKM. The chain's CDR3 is CASSFQRGGSTDTQYF. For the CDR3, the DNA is TGTGCCAGCAGTTTCCAGCGGGGGGGCAGCACAGATACGCAGTATTTT.

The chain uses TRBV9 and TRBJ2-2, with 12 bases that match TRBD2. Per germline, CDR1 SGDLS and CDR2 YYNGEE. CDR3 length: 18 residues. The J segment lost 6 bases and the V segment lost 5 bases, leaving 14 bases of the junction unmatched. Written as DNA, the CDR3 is TGTGCCAGCAGTTCCAGACTAGCGGGGGCCCAAAGGGCCGGGGAGCTGTTTTTT. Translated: CASSSRLAGAQRAGELFF. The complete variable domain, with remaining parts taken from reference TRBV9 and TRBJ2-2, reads DSGVTQTPKHLITATGQRVTLRCSPRSGDLSVYWYQQSLDQGLQFLIQYYNGEERAKGNILERFSAQQFPDLHSELNLSSLELGDSALYFCASSSRLAGAQRAGELFFGEGSRLTVL.

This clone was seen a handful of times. CDR3 nucleotide sequence: TGTGCCAGCAGCCTCAGGGCGGGGTCCTACTACGAGCAGTACTTC. It codes for CASSLRAGSYYEQYF. The J gene is TRBJ2-7, the V gene TRBV6-5; a possible D gene is TRBD2 (6 bases). From germline, CDR1 is MNHEY and CDR2 SVGAGI. The ends were cut back, 6 bases at V and 3 bases at J, with 18 bases in the middle. The CDR3 extends over 15 amino acids.

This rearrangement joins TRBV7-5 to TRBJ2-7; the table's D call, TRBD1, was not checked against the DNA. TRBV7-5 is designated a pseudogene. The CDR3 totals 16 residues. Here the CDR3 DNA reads TGTGCCAGAAGCTTAAACAAGGAGGGGGCGGAGGACGAGCAGTACTTC. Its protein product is CARSLNKEGAEDEQYF.

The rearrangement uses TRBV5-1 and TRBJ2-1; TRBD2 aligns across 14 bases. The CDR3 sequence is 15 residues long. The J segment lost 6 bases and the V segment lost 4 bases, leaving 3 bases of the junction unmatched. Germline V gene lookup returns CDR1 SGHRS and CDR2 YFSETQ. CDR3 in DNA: TGCGCCAGCAGCCGACTAGCGGGGGGGCTCAATGAGCAGTTCTTC. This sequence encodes CASSRLAGGLNEQFF.

The CDR3 spells CASSDYSNFVANEQFF. The CDR3 DNA reads as TGTGCCAGCAGTGATTACTCAAACTTCGTAGCCAATGAGCAGTTCTTC. The rearrangement uses TRBV27 and TRBJ2-1; D not certain. Between the trimmed V and J ends, which lost 5 bases and 6 bases, there was a span of 20 bases. The CDR3 length is 16 residues. Germline V gene sequence: CDR1 MNHEY, CDR2 SMNVEV (reference sequence).

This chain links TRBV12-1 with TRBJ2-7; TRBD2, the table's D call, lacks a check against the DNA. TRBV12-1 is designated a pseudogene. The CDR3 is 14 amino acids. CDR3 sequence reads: CASSFREPSCEQYF. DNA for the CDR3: TGTGCCAGCAGCTTTAGAGAACCTAGTTGCGAGCAGTACTTC.

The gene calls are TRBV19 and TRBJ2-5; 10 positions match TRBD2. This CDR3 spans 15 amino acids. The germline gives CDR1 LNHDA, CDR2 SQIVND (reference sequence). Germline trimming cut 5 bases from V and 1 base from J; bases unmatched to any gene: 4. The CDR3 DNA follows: TGTGCCAGTAGTTTTAGCGGGGGGCTCCAAGAGACCCAGTACTTC. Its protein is CASSFSGGLQETQYF.

The CDR3 here is CASNPAGGAVNEQFF. CDR3 nucleotides: TGTGCCAGCAACCCTGCCGGGGGCGCCGTAAATGAGCAGTTCTTC. The chain uses TRBV9 and TRBJ2-1; D may match TRBD1 or TRBD2 (6 bases each). CDR3 length equals 15 residues. Deletions cut 6 bases from V and 7 bases from J, with 20 bases between. Germline V gene sequence: CDR1 SGDLS, CDR2 YYNGEE.

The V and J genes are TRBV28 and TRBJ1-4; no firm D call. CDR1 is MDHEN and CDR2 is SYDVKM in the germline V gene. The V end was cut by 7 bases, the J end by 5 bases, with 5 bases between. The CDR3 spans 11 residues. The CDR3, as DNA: TGTGCCAGCACCTTGAATGAAAAACTGTTTTTT. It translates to CASTLNEKLFF.

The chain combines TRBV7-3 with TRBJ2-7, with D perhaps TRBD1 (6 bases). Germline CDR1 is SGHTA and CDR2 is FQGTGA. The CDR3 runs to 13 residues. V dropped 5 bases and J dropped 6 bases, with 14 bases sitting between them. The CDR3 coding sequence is TGTGCCAGCAGCCTAATAACAGGGACCGAGCAGTACTTC. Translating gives CASSLITGTEQYF.

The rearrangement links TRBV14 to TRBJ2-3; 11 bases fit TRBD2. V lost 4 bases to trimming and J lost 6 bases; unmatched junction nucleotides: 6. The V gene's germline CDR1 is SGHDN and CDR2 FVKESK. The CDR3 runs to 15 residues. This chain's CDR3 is CASSLRTSGLDTQYF. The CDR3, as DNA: TGTGCCAGCAGCCTCAGGACTAGCGGGCTGGATACGCAGTATTTT.

This CDR3 is CASSHGGTSGGAPDTQYF. The DNA of the CDR3 is TGCGCCAGCAGCCACGGAGGGACTAGCGGGGGGGCCCCAGATACGCAGTATTTT. The chain links TRBV4-1 to TRBJ2-3, with 16 bases fitting TRBD2. Germline-derived CDR1 and CDR2 are MGHRA and YSYEKL. The CDR3 is 18 residues long. V was pared by 3 bases and J by 4 bases, with 7 bases of the junction left unmatched.

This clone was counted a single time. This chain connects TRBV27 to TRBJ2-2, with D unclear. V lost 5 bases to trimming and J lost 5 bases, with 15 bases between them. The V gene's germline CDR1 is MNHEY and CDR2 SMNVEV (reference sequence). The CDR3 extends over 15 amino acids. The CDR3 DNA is TGTGCCAGCAGTCCACGAGCTATGTTTACCGGGGAGCTGTTTTTT. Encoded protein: CASSPRAMFTGELFF.

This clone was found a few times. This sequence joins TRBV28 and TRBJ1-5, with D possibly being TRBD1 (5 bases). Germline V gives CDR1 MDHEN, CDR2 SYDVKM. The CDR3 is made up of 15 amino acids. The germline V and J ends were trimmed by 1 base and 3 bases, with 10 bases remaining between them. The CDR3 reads CASSLSDSYNQPQHF. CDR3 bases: TGTGCCAGCAGTTTATCTGACAGTTACAATCAGCCCCAGCATTTT.

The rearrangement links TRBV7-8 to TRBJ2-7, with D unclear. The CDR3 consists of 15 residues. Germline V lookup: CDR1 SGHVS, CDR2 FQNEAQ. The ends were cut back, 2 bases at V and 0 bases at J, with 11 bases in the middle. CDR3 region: CASSLTGQSSYEQYF. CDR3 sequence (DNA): TGTGCCAGCAGCTTAACGGGCCAGAGCTCCTACGAGCAGTACTTC.

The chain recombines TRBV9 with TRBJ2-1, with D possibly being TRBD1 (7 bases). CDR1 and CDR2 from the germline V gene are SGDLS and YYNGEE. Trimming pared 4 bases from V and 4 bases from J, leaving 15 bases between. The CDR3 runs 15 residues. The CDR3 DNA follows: TGTGCCAGCAGCACCGGGGGACAGCGATACAATGAGCAGTTCTTC. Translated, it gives CASSTGGQRYNEQFF.

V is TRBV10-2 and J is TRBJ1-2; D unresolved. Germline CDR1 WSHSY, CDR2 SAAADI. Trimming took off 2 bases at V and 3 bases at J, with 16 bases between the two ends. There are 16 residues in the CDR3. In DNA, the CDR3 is TGCGCCAGCAGTGAGCAGATTGGAACGGAGGACTATGGCTACACCTTC. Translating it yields CASSEQIGTEDYGYTF.

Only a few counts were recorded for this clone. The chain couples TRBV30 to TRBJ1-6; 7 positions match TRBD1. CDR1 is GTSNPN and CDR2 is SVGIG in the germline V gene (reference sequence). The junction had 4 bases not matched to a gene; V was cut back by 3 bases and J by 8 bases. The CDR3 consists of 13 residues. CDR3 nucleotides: TGTGCCTGGAGGGAAACAGGGGATTCACCCCTCCACTTT. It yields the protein CAWRETGDSPLHF.

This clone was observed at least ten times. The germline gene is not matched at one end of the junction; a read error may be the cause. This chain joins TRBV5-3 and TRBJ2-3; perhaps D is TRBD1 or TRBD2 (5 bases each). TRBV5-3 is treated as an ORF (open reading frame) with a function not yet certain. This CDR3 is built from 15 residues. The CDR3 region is CASSLGSWGTDTQYF. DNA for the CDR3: TGTGCCAGCAGCTTGGGGTCCTGGGGGACAGATACGCAGTATTTT.